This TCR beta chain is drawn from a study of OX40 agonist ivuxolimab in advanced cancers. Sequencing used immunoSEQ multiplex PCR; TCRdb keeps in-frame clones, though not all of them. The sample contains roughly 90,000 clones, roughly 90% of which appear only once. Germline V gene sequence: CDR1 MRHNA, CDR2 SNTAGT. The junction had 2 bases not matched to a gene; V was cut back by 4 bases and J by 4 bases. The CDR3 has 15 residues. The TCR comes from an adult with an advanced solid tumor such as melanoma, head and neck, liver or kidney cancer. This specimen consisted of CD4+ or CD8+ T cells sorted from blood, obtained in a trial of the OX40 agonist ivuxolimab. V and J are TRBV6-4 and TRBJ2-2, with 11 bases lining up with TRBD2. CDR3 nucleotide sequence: TGTGCCAGCAGTGCACTAGCGGGAGTCACCGGGGAGCTGTTTTTT. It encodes CASSALAGVTGELFF.